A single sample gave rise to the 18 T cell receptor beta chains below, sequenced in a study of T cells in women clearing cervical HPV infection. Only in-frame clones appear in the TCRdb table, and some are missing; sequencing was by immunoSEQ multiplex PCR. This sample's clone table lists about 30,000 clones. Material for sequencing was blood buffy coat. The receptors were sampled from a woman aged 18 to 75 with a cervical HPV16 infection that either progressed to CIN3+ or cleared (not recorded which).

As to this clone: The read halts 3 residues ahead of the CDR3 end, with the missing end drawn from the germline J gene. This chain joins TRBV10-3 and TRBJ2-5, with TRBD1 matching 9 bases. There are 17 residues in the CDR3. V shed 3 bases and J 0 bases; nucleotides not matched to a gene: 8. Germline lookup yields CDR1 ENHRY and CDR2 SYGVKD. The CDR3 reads CAISDPGTGLYQETQYF. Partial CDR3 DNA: TGTGCCATCAGTGACCCCGGGACAGGGTTGTACCAAGAGACC.

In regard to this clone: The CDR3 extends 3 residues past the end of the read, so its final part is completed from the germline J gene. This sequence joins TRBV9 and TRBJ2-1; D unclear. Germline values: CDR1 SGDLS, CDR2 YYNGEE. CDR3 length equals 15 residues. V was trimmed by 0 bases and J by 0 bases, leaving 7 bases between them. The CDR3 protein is CASSVGRSSYNEQFF. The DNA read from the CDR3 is TGTGCCAGCAGCGTAGGGCGGAGCTCCTACAATGAG.

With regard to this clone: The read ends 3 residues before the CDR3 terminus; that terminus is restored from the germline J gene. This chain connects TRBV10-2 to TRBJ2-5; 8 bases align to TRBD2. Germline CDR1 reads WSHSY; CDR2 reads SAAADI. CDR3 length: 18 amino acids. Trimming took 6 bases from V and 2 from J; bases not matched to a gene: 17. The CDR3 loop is CASRTILGASGGQETQYF. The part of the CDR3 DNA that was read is TGCGCCAGCAGGACTATCCTGGGGGCGAGCGGGGGTCAAGAGACC.

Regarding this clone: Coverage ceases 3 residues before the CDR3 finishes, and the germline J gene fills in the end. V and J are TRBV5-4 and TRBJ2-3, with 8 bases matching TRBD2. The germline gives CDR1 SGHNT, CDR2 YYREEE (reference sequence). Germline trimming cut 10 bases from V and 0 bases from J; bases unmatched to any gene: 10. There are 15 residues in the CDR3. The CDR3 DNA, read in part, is TGTGCCGGCACCTCCGGGACTAGGAGCACAGATACG. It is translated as CAGTSGTRSTDT. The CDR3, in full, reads CAGTSGTRSTDTQYF.

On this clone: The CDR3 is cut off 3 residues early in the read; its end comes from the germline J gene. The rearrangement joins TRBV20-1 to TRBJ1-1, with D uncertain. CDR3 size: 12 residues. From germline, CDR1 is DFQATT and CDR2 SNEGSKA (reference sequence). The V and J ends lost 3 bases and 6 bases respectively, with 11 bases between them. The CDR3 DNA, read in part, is TGCAGTGCTAGTCGGTCCGTGGCTGAA. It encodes CSASRSVAE. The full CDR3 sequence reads CSASRSVAEAFF.

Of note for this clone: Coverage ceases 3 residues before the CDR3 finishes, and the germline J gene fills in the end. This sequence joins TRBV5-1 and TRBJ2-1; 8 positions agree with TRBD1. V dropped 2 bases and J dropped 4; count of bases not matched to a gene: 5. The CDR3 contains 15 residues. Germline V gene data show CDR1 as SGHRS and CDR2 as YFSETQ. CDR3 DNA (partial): TGCGCCAGCAGCTTTGGGACAGGAGTTTACAATGAG. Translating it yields CASSFGTGVYNE. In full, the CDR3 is CASSFGTGVYNEQFF.

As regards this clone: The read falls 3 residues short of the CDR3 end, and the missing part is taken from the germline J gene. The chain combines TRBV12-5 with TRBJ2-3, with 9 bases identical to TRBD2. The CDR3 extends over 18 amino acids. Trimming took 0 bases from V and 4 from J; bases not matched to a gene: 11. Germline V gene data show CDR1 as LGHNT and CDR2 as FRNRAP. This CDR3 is CASGLVLGALAGSDTQYF. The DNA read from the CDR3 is TGTGCTAGTGGTTTGGTCCTGGGGGCACTAGCGGGTTCAGATACG.

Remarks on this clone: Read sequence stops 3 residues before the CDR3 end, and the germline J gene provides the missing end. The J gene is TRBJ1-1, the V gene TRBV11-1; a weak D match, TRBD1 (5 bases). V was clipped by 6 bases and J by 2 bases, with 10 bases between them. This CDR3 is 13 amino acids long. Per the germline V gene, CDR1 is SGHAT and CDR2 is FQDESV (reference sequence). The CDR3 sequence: CASRRQLNTEAFF. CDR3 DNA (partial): TGTGCCAGCAGGCGACAGCTCAACACTGAA.

The CDR3 loop reads CASTFWGGRTEAFF. CDR3 DNA, as far as it was read: TGTGCCAGCACTTTTTGGGGGGGAAGAACTGAA. The chain links TRBV2 to TRBJ1-1; D is possibly TRBD1 (5 bases). The read ends 3 residues before the CDR3 terminus; that terminus is restored from the germline J gene. Germline V lookup: CDR1 SNHLY, CDR2 FYNNEI. V lost 7 bases and J lost 5, with 17 bases in between. CDR3 length: 14 residues.

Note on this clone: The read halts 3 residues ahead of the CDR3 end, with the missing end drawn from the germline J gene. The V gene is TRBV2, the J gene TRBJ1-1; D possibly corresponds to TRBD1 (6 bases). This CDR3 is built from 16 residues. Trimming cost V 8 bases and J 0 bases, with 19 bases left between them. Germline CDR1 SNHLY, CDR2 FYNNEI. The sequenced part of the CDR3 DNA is TGTGCCAGCTCCCCGACAGGCCCCCTAATGAACACTGAA. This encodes CASSPTGPLMNTE. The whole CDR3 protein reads CASSPTGPLMNTEAFF.

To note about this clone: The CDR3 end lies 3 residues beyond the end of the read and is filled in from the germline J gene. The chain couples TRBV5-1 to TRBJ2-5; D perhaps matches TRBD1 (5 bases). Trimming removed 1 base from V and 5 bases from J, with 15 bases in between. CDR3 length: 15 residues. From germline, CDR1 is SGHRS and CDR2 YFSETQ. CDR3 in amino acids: CASSLRGNKGETQYF. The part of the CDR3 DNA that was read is TGCGCCAGCAGCTTGAGGGGAAATAAGGGGGAGACC.

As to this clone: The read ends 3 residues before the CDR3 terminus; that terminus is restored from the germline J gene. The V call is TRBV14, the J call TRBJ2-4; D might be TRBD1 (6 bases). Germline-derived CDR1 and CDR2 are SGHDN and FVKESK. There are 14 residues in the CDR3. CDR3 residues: CASSPGTLPGTQYF. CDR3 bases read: TGTGCCAGCAGTCCCGGGACACTACCTGGGACT.

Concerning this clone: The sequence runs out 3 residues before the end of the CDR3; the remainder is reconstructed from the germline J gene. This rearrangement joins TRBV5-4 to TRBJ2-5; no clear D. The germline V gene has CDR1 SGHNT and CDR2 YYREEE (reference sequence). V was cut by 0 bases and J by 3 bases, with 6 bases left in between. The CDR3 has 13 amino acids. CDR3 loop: CASSLESKETQYF. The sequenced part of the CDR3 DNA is TGTGCCAGCAGCTTGGAATCCAAAGAGACC.

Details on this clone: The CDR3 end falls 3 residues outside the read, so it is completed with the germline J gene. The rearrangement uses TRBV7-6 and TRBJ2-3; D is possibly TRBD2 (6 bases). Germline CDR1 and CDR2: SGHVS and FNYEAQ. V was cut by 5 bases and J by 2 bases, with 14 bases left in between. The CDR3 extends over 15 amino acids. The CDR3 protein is CASSPQGLNTDTQYF. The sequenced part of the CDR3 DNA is TGTGCCAGCAGCCCCCAGGGACTTAACACAGATACG.

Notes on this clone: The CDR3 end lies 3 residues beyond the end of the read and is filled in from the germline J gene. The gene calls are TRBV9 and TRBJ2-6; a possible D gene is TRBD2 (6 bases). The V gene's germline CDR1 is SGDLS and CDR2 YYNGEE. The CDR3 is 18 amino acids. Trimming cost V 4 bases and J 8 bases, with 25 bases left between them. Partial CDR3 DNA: TGTGCCAGCAGCTTGCGACGGACTAACTTTCTGGGAACCAACGTC. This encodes CASSLRRTNFLGTNV. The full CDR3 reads CASSLRRTNFLGTNVLTF.

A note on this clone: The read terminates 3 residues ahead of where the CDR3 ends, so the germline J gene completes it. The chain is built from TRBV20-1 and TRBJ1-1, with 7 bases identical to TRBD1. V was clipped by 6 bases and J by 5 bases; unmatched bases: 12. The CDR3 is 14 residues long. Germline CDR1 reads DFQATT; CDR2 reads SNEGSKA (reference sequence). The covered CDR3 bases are TGCAGTGCCTCATCCGGACAGGTTTTAACTGAA. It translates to CSASSGQVLTE. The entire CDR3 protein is CSASSGQVLTEAFF.

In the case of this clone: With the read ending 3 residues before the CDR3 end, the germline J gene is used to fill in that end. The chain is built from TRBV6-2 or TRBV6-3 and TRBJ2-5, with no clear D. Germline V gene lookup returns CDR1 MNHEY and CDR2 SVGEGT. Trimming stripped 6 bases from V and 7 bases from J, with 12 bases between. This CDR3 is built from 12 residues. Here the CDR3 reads CASRETAVTQYF. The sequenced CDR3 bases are TGTGCCAGCAGGGAAACGGCGGTGACC.

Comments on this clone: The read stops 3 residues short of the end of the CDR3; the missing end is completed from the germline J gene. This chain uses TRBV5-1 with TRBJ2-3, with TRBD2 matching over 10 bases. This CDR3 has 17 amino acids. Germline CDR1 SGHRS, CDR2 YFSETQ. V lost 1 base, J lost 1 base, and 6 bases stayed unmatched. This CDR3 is CASSLQASGGGTDTQYF. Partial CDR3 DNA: TGCGCCAGCAGCTTGCAAGCTAGCGGGGGTGGCACAGATACG. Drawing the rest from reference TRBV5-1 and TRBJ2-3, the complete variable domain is KAGVTQTPRYLIKTRGQQVTLSCSPISGHRSVSWYQQTPGQGLQFLFEYFSETQRNKGNFPGRFSGRQFSNSRSEMNVSTLELGDSALYLCASSLQASGGGTDTQYFGPGTRLTVL.